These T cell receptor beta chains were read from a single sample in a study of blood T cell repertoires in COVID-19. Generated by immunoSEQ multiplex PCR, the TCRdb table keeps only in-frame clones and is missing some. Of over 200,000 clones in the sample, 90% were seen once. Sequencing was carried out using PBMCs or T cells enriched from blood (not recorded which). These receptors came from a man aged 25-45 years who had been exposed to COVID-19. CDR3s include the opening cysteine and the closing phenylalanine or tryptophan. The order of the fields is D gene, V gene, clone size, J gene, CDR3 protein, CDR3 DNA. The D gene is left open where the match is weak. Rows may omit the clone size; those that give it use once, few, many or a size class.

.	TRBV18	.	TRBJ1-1	CASSPDKNTEAFF	TGTGCCAGCTCACCGGACAAGAACACTGAAGCTTTCTTT
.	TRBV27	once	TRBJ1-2	CASSRSPLGYGYTF	TGTGCCAGCAGTCGGAGCCCCCTAGGCTATGGCTACACCTTC
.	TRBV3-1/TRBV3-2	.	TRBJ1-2	CASSQDGHYGYTF	TGTGCCAGCAGCCAAGATGGCCACTATGGCTACACCTTC
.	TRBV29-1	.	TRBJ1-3	CSVEGLSGNTIYF	TGCAGCGTTGAAGGGCTTTCTGGAAACACCATATATTTT
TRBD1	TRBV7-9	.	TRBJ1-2	CASSFGYRGEDGYTF	TGTGCCAGCAGCTTTGGGTACAGGGGGGAGGATGGCTACACCTTC
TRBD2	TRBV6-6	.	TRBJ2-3	CASSYSFGGGDTQYF	TGTGCCAGCAGTTACTCATTTGGCGGGGGAGATACGCAGTATTTT
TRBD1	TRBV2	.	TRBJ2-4	CASSDLNRGEGSSIQYF	TGTGCCAGCAGTGACCTAAACAGGGGAGAAGGGTCCAGCATTCAGTACTTC
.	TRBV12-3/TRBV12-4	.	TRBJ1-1	CASTWRNLPEAFF	TGTGCCAGCACCTGGAGGAACCTCCCTGAAGCTTTCTTT
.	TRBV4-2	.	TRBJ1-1	CASSATVLGNTEAFF	TGTGCCAGCAGCGCGACAGTCCTTGGGAACACTGAAGCTTTCTTT
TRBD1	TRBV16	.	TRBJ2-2	CASSQLGDRNTGELFF	TGTGCCAGCAGCCAATTGGGGGACAGGAACACCGGGGAGCTGTTTTTT
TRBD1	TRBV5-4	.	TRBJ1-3	CASSVGQGMGGNTIYF	TGTGCCAGCAGCGTGGGACAGGGAATGGGTGGAAACACCATATATTTT
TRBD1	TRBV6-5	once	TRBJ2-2	CASRTGKNTGELFF	TGTGCCAGCAGGACAGGGAAGAACACCGGGGAGCTGTTTTTT
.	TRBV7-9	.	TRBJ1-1	CAAGQNTEAFF	TGTGCCGCCGGACAGAACACTGAAGCTTTCTTT
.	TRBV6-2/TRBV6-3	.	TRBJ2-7	CASSGALYEQYF	TGTGCCAGCAGTGGAGCACTCTACGAGCAGTACTTC
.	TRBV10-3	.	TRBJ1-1	CAISLQQGDTEAFF	TGTGCCATCAGCCTTCAACAGGGCGACACTGAAGCTTTCTTT
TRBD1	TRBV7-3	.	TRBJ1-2	CASSLTGSNGYTF	TGTGCCAGCAGCTTGACAGGGTCGAATGGCTACACCTTC
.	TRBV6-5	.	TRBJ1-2	CASTLGVYGYTF	TGTGCCAGCACTTTGGGAGTCTATGGCTACACCTTC
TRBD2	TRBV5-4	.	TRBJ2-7	CASSLLRGGLGDEQYF	TGTGCCAGCAGCTTGTTGCGGGGGGGCCTTGGCGACGAGCAGTACTTC
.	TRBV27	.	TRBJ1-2	CATRKGFNGYTF	TGTGCTACGCGCAAGGGGTTCAATGGCTACACCTTC
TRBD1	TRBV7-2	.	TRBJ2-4	CASSSPGTGVPSGQYF	TGTGCCAGCAGCTCCCCTGGGACAGGGGTCCCCTCGGGTCAGTACTTC
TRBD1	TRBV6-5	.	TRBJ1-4	CASRPTGPIEEKLFF	TGTGCCAGCAGACCGACAGGGCCTATAGAGGAAAAACTGTTTTTT
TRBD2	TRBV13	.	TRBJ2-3	CAPRGGGPRGHSTDTQYF	TGTGCCCCCCGCGGGGGGGGGCCGCGGGGGCACAGCACAGATACGCAGTATTTT
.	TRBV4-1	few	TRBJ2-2	CASSNTGSNWGTGELFF	TGCGCCAGCAGCAATACAGGGTCAAATTGGGGCACCGGGGAGCTGTTTTTT
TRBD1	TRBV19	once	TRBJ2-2	CASSTRQGNTGELFF	TGTGCCAGTAGTACGCGACAGGGGAACACCGGGGAGCTGTTTTTT
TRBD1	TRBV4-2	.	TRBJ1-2	CASSPDRDYGYTF	TGTGCCAGCAGCCCGGACAGGGACTATGGCTACACCTTC
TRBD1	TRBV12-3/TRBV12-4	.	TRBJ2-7	CASRRTGTSEQYF	TGTGCCAGTAGGAGGACAGGAACTTCCGAGCAGTACTTC
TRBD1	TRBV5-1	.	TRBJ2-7	CASSGWDSSGEQYF	TGCGCCAGCAGCGGATGGGACAGCTCGGGGGAGCAGTACTTC
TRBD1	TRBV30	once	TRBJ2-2	CACPKRDRDLPGELFF	TGTGCCTGTCCTAAACGGGACAGGGATTTGCCCGGGGAGCTGTTTTTT
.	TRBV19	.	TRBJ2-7	CATAQGAAFYEQYF	TGTGCCACCGCACAGGGAGCGGCGTTCTACGAGCAGTACTTC
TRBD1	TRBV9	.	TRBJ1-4	CASSPRDRGRLNNEKLFF	TGTGCCAGCAGCCCTCGGGACAGGGGGCGCTTAAATAATGAAAAACTGTTTTTT
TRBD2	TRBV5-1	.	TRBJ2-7	CASSLVGGGPTYEQYF	TGCGCCAGCAGCTTGGTTGGCGGGGGGCCAACCTACGAGCAGTACTTC
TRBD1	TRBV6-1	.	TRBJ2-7	CASSEAGDSTYEQYF	TGTGCCAGCAGTGAAGCGGGGGACAGTACCTACGAGCAGTACTTC
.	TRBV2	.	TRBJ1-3	CASSGGYGNTIYF	TGTGCCAGCTCGGGAGGGTATGGAAACACCATATATTTT
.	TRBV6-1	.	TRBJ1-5	CASSEIRGTGNQPQHF	TGTGCCAGCAGTGAAATAAGGGGGACGGGCAATCAGCCCCAGCATTTT
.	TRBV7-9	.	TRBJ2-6	CASSLGSGPGANVLTF	TGTGCCAGCAGCTTAGGTTCAGGTCCTGGGGCCAACGTCCTGACTTTC
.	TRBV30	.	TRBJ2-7	CAWSSLRGHYEQYF	TGTGCCTGGAGTTCTCTCAGGGGCCACTACGAGCAGTACTTC
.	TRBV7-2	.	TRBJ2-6	CASSPGSGANVLTF	TGTGCCAGCAGCCCAGGGTCTGGGGCCAACGTCCTGACTTTC
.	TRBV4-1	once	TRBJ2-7	CASSQGSAYEQYF	TGCGCCAGCAGCCAAGGCTCAGCCTACGAGCAGTACTTC
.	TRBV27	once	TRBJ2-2	CASSLLSLARTGELFF	TGTGCCAGCAGTTTATTGTCCCTAGCGCGGACCGGGGAGCTGTTTTTT
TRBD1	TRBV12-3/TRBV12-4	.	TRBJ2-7	CASRGQGAREQYF	TGTGCCAGCAGGGGACAGGGGGCGCGGGAGCAGTACTTC
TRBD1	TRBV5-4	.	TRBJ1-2	CASSPGQGSYGYTF	TGTGCCAGTTCACCGGGACAGGGGAGCTATGGCTACACCTTC
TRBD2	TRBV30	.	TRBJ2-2	CASLGGTRTGELFF	TGTGCCTCCCTGGGGGGGACGAGGACCGGGGAGCTGTTTTTT
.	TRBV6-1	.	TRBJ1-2	CASSEDLTGGYTF	TGTGCCAGCAGTGAAGATTTGACGGGAGGCTACACCTTC
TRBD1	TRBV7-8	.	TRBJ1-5	CASSPRGQVSNQPQHF	TGTGCCAGCAGCCCGCGGGGACAGGTTAGCAATCAGCCCCAGCATTTT
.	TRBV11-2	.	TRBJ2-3	CASSLDPTGAAGDTQYF	TGTGCCAGCAGCTTAGACCCGACGGGTGCGGCGGGGGATACGCAGTATTTT
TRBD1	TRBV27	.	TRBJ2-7	CASSFETGGFYEQYF	TGTGCCAGCAGTTTTGAGACAGGGGGCTTCTACGAGCAGTACTTC
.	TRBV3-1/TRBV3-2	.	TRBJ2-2	CASSQGQGGIGELFF	TGTGCCAGCAGCCAAGGACAGGGAGGTATCGGGGAGCTGTTTTTT
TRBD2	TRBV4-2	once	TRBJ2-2	CASSPLRGGRTGELFF	TGTGCCAGCAGCCCCCTCCGGGGGGGCCGTACCGGGGAGCTGTTTTTT
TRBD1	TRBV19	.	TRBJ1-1	CASRWGQGAGGTEAFF	TGTGCCAGTAGATGGGGTCAGGGGGCAGGGGGAACTGAAGCTTTCTTT
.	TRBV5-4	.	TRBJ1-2	CASSLDYPNYGYTF	TGTGCCAGCAGCTTGGACTACCCTAACTATGGCTACACCTTC
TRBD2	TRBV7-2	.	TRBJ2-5	CASSSGAGGETQYF	TGTGCCAGCAGCTCGGGAGCGGGGGGGGAGACCCAGTACTTC
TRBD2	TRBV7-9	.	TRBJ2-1	CASRILAGYNEQFF	TGTGCCAGCAGGATACTAGCGGGGTACAATGAGCAGTTCTTC
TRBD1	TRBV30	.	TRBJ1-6	CAWIRPDRGWPLHF	TGTGCCTGGATTCGCCCCGACAGGGGCTGGCCCCTCCACTTT
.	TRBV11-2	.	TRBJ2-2	CASSPGLAGELFF	TGTGCCAGCAGCCCCGGTCTGGCCGGGGAGCTGTTTTTT
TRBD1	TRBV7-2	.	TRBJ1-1	CASSLGRGSTEAFF	TGTGCCAGCAGCTTAGGCAGGGGGTCTACTGAAGCTTTCTTT
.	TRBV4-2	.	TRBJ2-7	CASSQEEGAVAYEQYF	TGTGCCAGCAGCCAAGAGGAGGGGGCAGTCGCCTACGAGCAGTACTTC
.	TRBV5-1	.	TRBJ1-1	CASSLDSAEAFF	TGCGCCAGCAGCCTGGACAGTGCTGAAGCTTTCTTT
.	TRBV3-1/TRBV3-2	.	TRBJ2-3	CASSLQASQGTDTQYF	TGTGCCAGCAGCCTTCAAGCGAGCCAAGGAACAGATACGCAGTATTTT
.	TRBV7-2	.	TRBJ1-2	CASSSENYGYTF	TGTGCCAGCAGCTCCGAGAACTATGGCTACACCTTC
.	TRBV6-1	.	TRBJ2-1	CASSVVNGAGNNNEQFF	TGTGCCAGCAGTGTAGTGAACGGGGCGGGAAATAACAATGAGCAGTTCTTC